The entry below gives a single T cell receptor (beta chain) sequence along with its context. This clonotype was counted many times. Its cognate antigen has yet to be identified. No qualities accompany the bases; no much larger clone lies one base away. These data come from a study of T-cell reconstitution after alpha-beta-depleted transplantation in children (dated by TCRdb to 2016 to 2018). Turning to the overall study: T-cell immune reconstitution after TCRalphabeta/CD19-depleted allogeneic hematopoietic cell transplantation in children was quantitatively tracked in the study by means of TCR repertoire profiling. Here is what the overall study found, with its caveats: The apparently early alphabetaT-cell count recovery about two months after transplant was reportedly dependent on only several hundred rapidly expanded clones derived from non-depleted graft cells. In some patients, the high TCRbeta diversity seen at day 60 was put down to recipient T cells and intrathymic progenitors that had survived conditioning. Hyperexpanded clone frequencies declined over subsequent months; after one year, T-cell counts and TCRbeta diversity were mostly attributed to newly produced T cells.

The treatment or condition label, read with the paper, signifies: allogeneic hematopoietic cell transplantation with graft depleted of TCRalphabeta T cells and CD19 B cells. The transplant recipients were children given TCRalphabeta/CD19-depleted allogeneic hematopoietic cell grafts. Receptors were amplified or captured by PCR. Sequencer: Illumina HiSeq 2500. To normalize quantification of the TCRbeta repertoire, the TCR libraries were built with molecular barcoding that relied on unique molecular identifiers. The public reads were run again by TCRdb, first through fastp at Q25 and then through MiXCR, and only productive beta chains were kept. Merged by CDR3 protein, the rows form single entries marked with the most common genes and DNA. The sample profile shows about 490,000 distinct CDR3 sequences; about 11% of them were found once. 2% to 2.5% of the sample rests with the top ten. This clonotype was sampled from a child between 2 and 9 years old with inherited bone marrow failure, due to receive a stem cell transplant. The specimen was PBMCs, collected before TCRalphabeta/CD19-depleted stem cell transplant.

CDR3 protein: CSVPVGPQGAEQYF. The nucleotide sequence is given as TGCAGCGTTCCAGTCGGGCCACAGGGAGCCGAGCAGTACTTC. The chain is encoded by TRBV29-1 joined to TRBJ2-7; perhaps TRBD1 is the D gene, with 6 bases matching. Measured from the cysteine to the phenylalanine, the CDR3 is 14 residues long. Only the CDR3 part of the read is kept: 42 bases, read in frame from the first base. Taken from the germline V gene, the CDR1 and CDR2 loops are SQVTM and ANQGSEA. At the junction V is shortened by 5 bases and J by 6 bases, with 20 bases in between.